These 8 T cell receptor beta chains originate from one sample sequenced in a study of T-cell reconstitution after alpha-beta-depleted transplantation in children. The library targeted TCRbeta and was prepared with unique molecular identifiers. One entry per CDR3 protein results from TCRdb running MiXCR on the PCR reads. The sample has some 400,000 distinct CDR3 sequences, about 20% seen once. The sample here was PBMCs from the stem cell graft donor, taken from the stem cell graft. These receptors were collected from a human donor who donated a stem cell graft to a child with acute myeloid leukemia.

This clonotype was picked up a small number of times. The chain uses TRBV12-3 or TRBV12-4 and TRBJ2-7; 7 bases map to TRBD1. CDR3 length: 15 residues. The trim removed 3 bases at V and 2 bases at J, leaving 7 bases unmatched. CDR3 sequence: CASSLGYRGPYEQYF. The CDR3 coding sequence is TGTGCCAGCAGTTTGGGTTACAGGGGCCCCTACGAGCAGTACTTC.

V and J are TRBV25-1 and TRBJ2-1; TRBD2 matches 9 bases. The ends lost 3 bases at V and 3 bases at J; junction bases unmatched: 9. The germline V gene encodes CDR1 MGHDK and CDR2 SYGVNS. The CDR3 totals 17 residues. This chain's CDR3 is CASSDPETSGLYNEQFF. The CDR3 DNA is TGTGCCAGCAGTGATCCAGAGACTAGCGGCCTCTACAATGAGCAGTTCTTC.

This clonotype was picked up a small number of times. This sequence joins TRBV12-3 or TRBV12-4 and TRBJ1-2; TRBD1 agrees at 7 bases. CDR3 size: 14 residues. With 5 bases clipped from V and 3 bases from J, the junction kept 6 bases outside the gene matches. The CDR3 here is CASSRYRGHYGYTF. In DNA form, the CDR3 reads TGTGCCAGCAGTCGATACAGGGGCCACTATGGCTACACCTTC.

This clonotype has ten or more counts. The chain employs TRBV10-3 and TRBJ1-1; D is possibly TRBD1 (6 bases). Trimming cost V 4 bases and J 1 base, with 7 bases left between them. The CDR3 extends over 13 amino acids. Germline V gene lookup returns CDR1 ENHRY and CDR2 SYGVKD. The CDR3 DNA is TGTGCCATCAGTGGACAGGAGAACACTGAAGCTTTCTTT. Translation: CAISGQENTEAFF.

This clonotype is a singleton in its sample. V and J are TRBV24-1 and TRBJ1-1; D not resolved. This CDR3 is built from 13 residues. The V and J ends lost 7 bases and 0 bases respectively, with 8 bases between them. Germline V gene data show CDR1 as KGHDR and CDR2 as SFDVKD. This CDR3 is CATRSGMNTEAFF. The CDR3 nucleotides are TGTGCCACCAGATCAGGTATGAACACTGAAGCTTTCTTT.

This clonotype showed up just a few times. This rearrangement joins TRBV12-3 or TRBV12-4 to TRBJ1-5; 7 bases fit TRBD1. CDR3 length: 15 amino acids. Losses at the gene ends were 6 bases for V and 6 bases for J; bases not matched to a gene: 11. CDR3 in DNA: TGTGCCAGCAGACAAGGGGGCGTAGGAGGTCAGCCCCAGCATTTT. This codes for CASRQGGVGGQPQHF.

The table lists this clonotype with a few counts. V is TRBV20-1 and J is TRBJ1-3, with 7 positions matching TRBD1. CDR3 length: 16 residues. Germline V gene lookup returns CDR1 DFQATT and CDR2 SNEGSKA (reference sequence). J gave up 0 bases and V 3 bases, and 8 bases lay outside the gene matches. The CDR3 DNA reads as TGCAGTGCTAGTCTAGGACAGGCGATCTCTGGAAACACCATATATTTT. Translated, it gives CSASLGQAISGNTIYF.

In its sample, this clonotype was seen a few times. The chain uses TRBV6-1 and TRBJ1-2, with D hard to call. V was trimmed by 7 bases and J by 6 bases, leaving 18 bases between them. The CDR3 has 14 residues. The germline CDR1 and CDR2 sequences are MNHNS and SASEGT. The CDR3 coding sequence is TGTGCCAGCAAGGTCGGGTTGGGGAGGAATGGCTACACCTTC. This encodes CASKVGLGRNGYTF.